What follows are 27 T cell receptor beta chains derived from one specimen sequenced in a study of cytomegalovirus exposure and HLA in healthy donors (dated by TCRdb to the late 2010s). Receptor amplification or capture employed the immunoSEQ multiplex PCR assay. For the multiplex PCR, a mixture combining 60 forward primers for TCR Vbeta segments and 13 reverse primers for TCR Jbeta segments was used. TCRdb carries this immuneACCESS record with in-frame sequences only. Its versions omit some clonotypes, under half of them owing to an unresolved V gene in the studies checked, with the rest unexplained. The sample data list about 190,000 clones, and roughly four fifths of these were observed just once. Of the sample, about 3.1% is held by the ten largest clones. Sequencing used PBMCs. The receptors stem from a woman aged 25-40 years in good health and CMV-seropositive.

This clone was found a few times. The chain links TRBV6-5 to TRBJ1-4; D unclear. This CDR3 region has 11 residues. V lost 6 bases and J 6 bases, leaving 5 bases between the germline ends. CDR1 and CDR2 from the germline V gene are MNHEY and SVGAGI. The CDR3 loop reads CASRSDEKLFF. DNA of the CDR3: TGTGCCAGCAGGTCAGATGAAAAACTGTTTTTT.

The V gene is TRBV28, the J gene TRBJ1-1; D may be TRBD1 (5 bases). The V end was cut by 2 bases, the J end by 11 bases, with 21 bases between. The CDR3 runs 15 residues. CDR1 and CDR2 (germline): MDHEN, SYDVKM. CDR3 nucleotide sequence: TGTGCCAGCAGTTTAAGGGGCGTCCCCGGCGGGGAGGCTTTCTTT. It yields the protein CASSLRGVPGGEAFF.

This rearrangement joins TRBV6-5 to TRBJ2-1; 9 bases line up with TRBD2. Losses at the gene ends were 6 bases for V and 3 bases for J; bases not matched to a gene: 6. Per germline, CDR1 MNHEY and CDR2 SVGAGI. The CDR3 is 15 residues long. In DNA form, the CDR3 reads TGTGCCAGCAGCCCCACTAGCGGGTTCTACAATGAGCAGTTCTTC. It translates to CASSPTSGFYNEQFF.

V and J are TRBV19 and TRBJ2-1; 8 nucleotides align to TRBD2. The CDR3 spans 15 residues. The germline CDR1 and CDR2 sequences are LNHDA and SQIVND (reference sequence). J lost 0 bases, V lost 3 bases, and 1 base had no gene match. In nucleotides, the CDR3 is TGTGCCAGTAGTATTGGGACTAGCTCCTACAATGAGCAGTTCTTC. Its protein product is CASSIGTSSYNEQFF. The full variable domain, rest sourced from reference TRBV19 and TRBJ2-1, is DGGITQSPKYLFRKEGQNVTLSCEQNLNHDAMYWYRQDPGQGLRLIYYSQIVNDFQKGDIAEGYSVSREKKESFPLTVTSAQKNPTAFYLCASSIGTSSYNEQFFGPGTRLTVL.

This chain links TRBV6-1 with TRBJ1-2, with D perhaps TRBD1 (5 bases). This CDR3 comprises 13 residues. V lost 2 bases and J 8 bases, leaving 12 bases between the germline ends. Germline-derived CDR1 and CDR2 are MNHNS and SASEGT. This CDR3 is CASSERGRGGYTF. DNA for the CDR3: TGTGCCAGCAGTGAACGGGGGAGAGGGGGCTACACCTTC.

The chain carries TRBV19 and TRBJ2-7; no clear D. The V gene lost 5 bases and the J gene lost 0 bases, with 11 bases spanning the gap. CDR3 length: 14 amino acids. CDR1 LNHDA and CDR2 SQIVND come from the germline V gene (reference sequence). In DNA form, the CDR3 reads TGTGCCAGTAGTTATGAGGCGACCTCCTACGAGCAGTACTTC. It yields the protein CASSYEATSYEQYF.

The chain has TRBV11-2 and TRBJ2-7; 7 nucleotides match TRBD2. Trimming cost V 2 bases and J 3 bases; bases outside gene matches: 4. There are 14 residues in the CDR3. Per the germline V gene, CDR1 is SGHAT and CDR2 is FQNNGV. The CDR3 loop reads CASSLSGGGYEQYF. CDR3 nucleotide sequence: TGTGCCAGCAGCTTATCGGGAGGTGGCTACGAGCAGTACTTC.

The chain recombines TRBV4-1 with TRBJ2-1; 8 bases are shared with TRBD2. This CDR3 has 17 amino acids. CDR1 MGHRA and CDR2 YSYEKL come from the germline V gene. The V segment lost 0 bases and the J segment 5 bases; nucleotides outside the gene matches: 9. The CDR3 spells CASSQDYREGWHNEQFF. DNA of the CDR3: TGCGCCAGCAGCCAAGATTACCGGGAGGGTTGGCACAATGAGCAGTTCTTC.

The rearrangement joins TRBV5-1 to TRBJ2-3; unclear D gene. V was cut by 0 bases and J by 4 bases, with 6 bases left in between. Germline V gene sequence: CDR1 SGHRS, CDR2 YFSETQ. This CDR3 comprises 13 residues. The CDR3 loop is CASSLASADTQYF. The CDR3 DNA sequence: TGCGCCAGCAGCTTGGCCTCGGCAGATACGCAGTATTTT.

This chain links TRBV2 with TRBJ1-5; D is possibly TRBD1 (6 bases). The CDR3 has 13 residues. CDR1 and CDR2 (germline): SNHLY, FYNNEI. Trimming left V 7 bases short and J 5 bases short, with 12 bases between. CDR3 sequence (DNA): TGTGCCAGCAACGAACAGGGTTATCAGCCCCAGCATTTT. This gives the protein CASNEQGYQPQHF.

This chain uses TRBV5-5 with TRBJ1-1, with a tentative D call TRBD1 (6 bases). The CDR3 extends over 13 amino acids. The V gene's germline CDR1 is SGHKS and CDR2 YYEKEE (reference sequence). V shed 1 base and J shed 4 bases, with 8 bases lying between them. For the CDR3, the DNA is TGTGCCAGCAGCTTGACAGGGAGCACTGAAGCTTTCTTT. It yields the protein CASSLTGSTEAFF.

V gene TRBV5-4 combines with J gene TRBJ2-2; D is perhaps TRBD2 (5 bases). Germline values: CDR1 SGHNT, CDR2 YYREEE (reference sequence). CDR3 length: 15 amino acids. V dropped 7 bases and J dropped 0 bases, with 13 bases sitting between them. The CDR3 here is CASRNPEANTGELFF. As DNA, the CDR3 is TGTGCCAGCCGTAACCCGGAGGCGAACACCGGGGAGCTGTTTTTT.

V usage is TRBV27 and J usage is TRBJ1-6, with D perhaps TRBD1 (5 bases). CDR3 length: 13 amino acids. Between the trimmed V and J ends, which lost 3 bases and 7 bases, there was a span of 7 bases. CDR1 is MNHEY and CDR2 is SMNVEV in the germline V gene (reference sequence). The CDR3 sequence is CASSFGANSPLHF. In DNA, the CDR3 is TGTGCCAGCAGTTTTGGGGCAAATTCACCCCTCCACTTT.

This clone was counted ten times or more. The chain recombines TRBV10-3 with TRBJ1-1; the match to TRBD1 covers 8 bases. Germline values: CDR1 ENHRY, CDR2 SYGVKD. The CDR3 length is 13 residues. The V and J ends lost 3 bases and 8 bases, in that order; junction bases with no gene match: 5. CDR3 nucleotides: TGTGCCATCAGTGACCCCCGGACAGGGGAAGCTTTCTTT. Its translation is CAISDPRTGEAFF.

This chain uses TRBV5-4 with TRBJ2-7; 9 nucleotides line up with TRBD1. Looked up from germline, CDR1 is SGHNT and CDR2 is YYREEE (reference sequence). V gave up 4 bases and J gave up 2 bases; unmatched junction bases: 7. This CDR3 is 15 amino acids long. The CDR3 coding sequence is TGTGCCAGCAGCCTTCCCGGGACAGGGACCTACGAGCAGTACTTC. Amino acid sequence: CASSLPGTGTYEQYF.

The V and J genes are TRBV4-1 and TRBJ2-1; TRBD2 aligns across 7 bases. CDR1 and CDR2 (germline): MGHRA, YSYEKL. The CDR3 consists of 14 residues. V was pared by 8 bases and J by 8 bases, with 12 bases of the junction left unmatched. This CDR3 is CASSLGGRMDEQFF. DNA for the CDR3: TGCGCCAGCTCCCTGGGCGGGAGAATGGATGAGCAGTTCTTC.

The chain has TRBV5-1 and TRBJ1-3; 7 bases fit TRBD1. The CDR3 length is 15 residues. V lost 2 bases to trimming and J lost 4 bases; unmatched junction nucleotides: 6. The germline V gene encodes CDR1 SGHRS and CDR2 YFSETQ. This CDR3 is CASSLTGDPGNTIYF. CDR3 coding DNA: TGCGCCAGCAGCTTAACAGGGGACCCCGGAAACACCATATATTTT.

This clone is a singleton in its sample. The chain carries TRBV19 and TRBJ1-2, with D unresolved. CDR1 and CDR2 (germline): LNHDA, SQIVND (reference sequence). CDR3 length: 14 amino acids. The V gene lost 3 bases and the J gene lost 4 bases, with 12 bases spanning the gap. In nucleotides, the CDR3 is TGTGCCAGTAGTATTGGAGGTCTTTTCTATGGCTACACCTTC. This sequence encodes CASSIGGLFYGYTF.

This clone was counted between two and nine times. This rearrangement joins TRBV14 to TRBJ2-3; weak D call: TRBD2 (6 bases). The V gene lost 2 bases and the J gene lost 2 bases, with 14 bases spanning the gap. This CDR3 has 16 amino acids. CDR1 and CDR2 from the germline V gene are SGHDN and FVKESK. CDR3 in amino acids: CASSQPGLAHTDTQYF. CDR3 DNA sequence: TGTGCCAGCAGCCAACCGGGACTTGCCCACACAGATACGCAGTATTTT.

This chain links TRBV28 with TRBJ2-7, with D perhaps TRBD1 (5 bases). Germline values: CDR1 MDHEN, CDR2 SYDVKM. Trimming left V 5 bases short and J 2 bases short, with 10 bases between. The CDR3 runs 13 residues. The CDR3 region has the DNA TGTGCCAGCAGTGGGGCCGGAACCTACGAGCAGTACTTC. Its protein product is CASSGAGTYEQYF.

The chain uses TRBV5-1 and TRBJ2-5; D unclear. Trimming shortened V by 5 bases and J by 0 bases, and 8 bases separated the two germline ends. The germline gives CDR1 SGHRS, CDR2 YFSETQ. The CDR3 consists of 13 residues. CDR3 nucleotides: TGCGCCAGCAGTGAGGCGTACCAAGAGACCCAGTACTTC. Translating it yields CASSEAYQETQYF.

The J gene is TRBJ2-5, the V gene TRBV10-1; D is ambiguous. Germline V gene data show CDR1 as WNHNN and CDR2 as SYGVQD (reference sequence). CDR3 size: 14 residues. Deletions cut 0 bases from V and 11 bases from J, with 16 bases between. As DNA, the CDR3 is TGCGCCAGCAGTGAGTCGATAGCCAACTATGAGCAGTACTTC. Translated: CASSESIANYEQYF.

V and J are TRBV5-1 and TRBJ2-1, with a weak D call TRBD2 (5 bases). Deletions cut 5 bases from V and 4 bases from J, with 16 bases between. The germline V gene encodes CDR1 SGHRS and CDR2 YFSETQ. This CDR3 region has 15 residues. The CDR3 DNA reads TGCGCCAGCAGTTTTGCGGACTCCCCATACAATGAGCAGTTCTTC. Translated, it gives CASSFADSPYNEQFF.

The V call is TRBV5-1, the J call TRBJ1-2, with TRBD1 identical over 7 bases. Germline CDR1 SGHRS, CDR2 YFSETQ. The trim removed 0 bases at V and 7 bases at J, leaving 6 bases unmatched. The CDR3 loop spans 14 amino acids. The CDR3, as DNA: TGCGCCAGCAGCTTGGGCAATGCAGGGGGTGGCTACACCTTC. As protein: CASSLGNAGGGYTF.

The J gene is TRBJ2-7, the V gene TRBV5-1; 11 positions agree with TRBD2. This CDR3 contains 15 residues. With V trimmed by 4 bases and J by 1 base, 4 bases remained unmatched. Per germline, CDR1 SGHRS and CDR2 YFSETQ. The chain's CDR3 is CASSPTSGVSYEQYF. The CDR3 DNA is TGCGCCAGCAGCCCGACTAGCGGGGTTTCCTACGAGCAGTACTTC.

For the CDR3, the DNA is TGTGCCAGCAGCCTCGGGGTAGCGACAGATACGCAGTATTTT. It translates to CASSLGVATDTQYF. The V call is TRBV7-9, the J call TRBJ2-3, with D possibly being TRBD2 (5 bases). Germline lookup yields CDR1 SEHNR and CDR2 FQNEAQ (reference sequence). This CDR3 region has 14 residues. V lost 5 bases to trimming and J lost 3 bases, with 12 bases between them.

This rearrangement joins TRBV27 to TRBJ2-7; D is ambiguous. The CDR3 extends over 13 amino acids. V was pared by 0 bases and J by 4 bases, with 7 bases between. CDR1 is MNHEY and CDR2 is SMNVEV in the germline V gene (reference sequence). CDR3: CASSLSVGYEQYF. As DNA, the CDR3 is TGTGCCAGCAGTTTATCAGTCGGGTACGAGCAGTACTTC.